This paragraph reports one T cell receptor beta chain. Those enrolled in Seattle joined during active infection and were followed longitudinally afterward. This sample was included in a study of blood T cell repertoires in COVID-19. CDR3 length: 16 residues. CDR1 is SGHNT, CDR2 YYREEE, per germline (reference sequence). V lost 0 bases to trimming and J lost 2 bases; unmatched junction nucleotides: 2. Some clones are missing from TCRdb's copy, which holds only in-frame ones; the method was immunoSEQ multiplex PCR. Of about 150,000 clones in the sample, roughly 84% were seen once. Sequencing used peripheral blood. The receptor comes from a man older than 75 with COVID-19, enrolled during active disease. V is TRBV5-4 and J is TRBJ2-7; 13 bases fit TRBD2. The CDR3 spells CASSLGTSGGTYEQYF. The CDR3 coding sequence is TGTGCCAGCAGCTTGGGGACTAGCGGGGGAACCTACGAGCAGTACTTC.